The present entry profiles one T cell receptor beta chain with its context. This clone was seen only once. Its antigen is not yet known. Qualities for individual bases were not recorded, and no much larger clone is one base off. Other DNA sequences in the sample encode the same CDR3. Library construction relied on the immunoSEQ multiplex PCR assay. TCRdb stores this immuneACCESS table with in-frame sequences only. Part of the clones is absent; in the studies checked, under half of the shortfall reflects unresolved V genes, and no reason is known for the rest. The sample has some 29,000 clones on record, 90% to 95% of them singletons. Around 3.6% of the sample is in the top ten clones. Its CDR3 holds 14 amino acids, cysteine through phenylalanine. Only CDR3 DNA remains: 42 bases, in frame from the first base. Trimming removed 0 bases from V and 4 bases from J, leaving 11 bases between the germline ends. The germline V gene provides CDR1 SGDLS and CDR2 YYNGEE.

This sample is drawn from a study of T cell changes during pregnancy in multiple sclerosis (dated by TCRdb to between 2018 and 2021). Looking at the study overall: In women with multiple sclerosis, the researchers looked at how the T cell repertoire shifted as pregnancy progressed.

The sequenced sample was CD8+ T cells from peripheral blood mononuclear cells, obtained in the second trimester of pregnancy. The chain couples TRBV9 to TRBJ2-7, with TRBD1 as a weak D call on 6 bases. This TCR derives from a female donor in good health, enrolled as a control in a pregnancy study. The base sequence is TGTGCCAGCAGCGTAGCAGGGGCTGGATACGAGCAGTACTTC. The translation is CASSVAGAGYEQYF.